A selection of T cell receptor beta chains follows, all from one sample in a study of cytomegalovirus exposure and HLA in healthy donors. Profiling relied on immunoSEQ multiplex PCR, and the TCRdb table lists in-frame clones only, not all of them. The sample includes about 130,000 clones, around four fifths of them seen just once. Sequenced material: PBMCs. The receptors derive from a boy between 10 and 17 years old in good health and CMV-seronegative. Both conserved end residues are part of each CDR3. A D gene is named only where the DNA matches it firmly. Size is omitted from some rows. Given values are once, few, many or a class for expanded clones.

CDR3 DNA	CDR3 protein	J gene	clone size	V gene	D gene
TGTGCCAGCAGCAGCGGACGGACAGACTTCTCTGGGGCCAACGTCCTGACTTTC	CASSSGRTDFSGANVLTF	TRBJ2-6	NA	TRBV5-4	NA
TGTGCCACCCTCGTGACAGGGGCTTTTGGTGGCTACACCTTC	CATLVTGAFGGYTF	TRBJ1-2	NA	TRBV6-5	TRBD1
TGCGCCAGCAGCGCGGGTTACGAGCAGTACTTC	CASSAGYEQYF	TRBJ2-7	once	TRBV5-1	NA
TGTGCCAGCAGCTTAGATGGGACAGGGGATGCCACCTTC	CASSLDGTGDATF	TRBJ1-2	NA	TRBV11-3	TRBD1
TGTGCCAGCAGCGTTGGGGGAGGTAGCGGCTACGAGCAGTACTTC	CASSVGGGSGYEQYF	TRBJ2-7	NA	TRBV9	NA
TGTGCCACCAGCTCGGGGGAGACCCAGTACTTC	CATSSGETQYF	TRBJ2-5	NA	TRBV15	NA
TGTGCCAGCTCACCAGGGGGCGCGAGCAATCAGCCCCAGCATTTT	CASSPGGASNQPQHF	TRBJ1-5	NA	TRBV18	NA
TGTGCCAGTAAATTAACAGGGTACGGCAGCAATCAGCCCCAGCATTTT	CASKLTGYGSNQPQHF	TRBJ1-5	NA	TRBV19	NA
TGTGCCAGCAGTGACCTCTTCGGGACAGACTCTCCTAATGAGCAGTTCTTC	CASSDLFGTDSPNEQFF	TRBJ2-1	NA	TRBV2	TRBD1
TGTGCCAGCAGCGTTAGCGGGACCGAGACCCAGTACTTC	CASSVSGTETQYF	TRBJ2-5	few	TRBV11-3	TRBD2
TGTGCCAGCAGTTCATACGACAGGGGTGGCAATCAGCCCCAGCATTTT	CASSSYDRGGNQPQHF	TRBJ1-5	once	TRBV5-5	TRBD1
TGCGCCAGCAGCGTAGACCTCACAGGGGGGCCCCAGCATTTT	CASSVDLTGGPQHF	TRBJ1-5	NA	TRBV5-1	TRBD1
TGCAGCGTCAAGCTAGGAGACAGCGTCAAAATAATGAACACTGAAGCTTTCTTT	CSVKLGDSVKIMNTEAFF	TRBJ1-1	NA	TRBV29-1	NA
TGTGCCAGTATCCCCCCCGCGCGGGGTACATTTGGGGAGACCCAGTACTTC	CASIPPARGTFGETQYF	TRBJ2-5	NA	TRBV2	NA
TGTGCCAGCAGTCAGACAGGGGAGACCCAGTACTTC	CASSQTGETQYF	TRBJ2-5	few	TRBV9	TRBD1
TGCGCCAGCAGCGCAAACGATCTAACAGATACGCAGTATTTT	CASSANDLTDTQYF	TRBJ2-3	once	TRBV5-1	NA
TGTGCCAGCAGCGTTACAGGTGCAGCCTCCGGATACGAGCAGTACTTC	CASSVTGAASGYEQYF	TRBJ2-7	NA	TRBV7-9	NA
TGTGCCAGCAGCCTAGAACTCACGGGGACTGAAGCTTTCTTT	CASSLELTGTEAFF	TRBJ1-1	NA	TRBV7-8	NA
TGTGCCAGCAGCTTAGGGCAGAAAGAGACCCAGTACTTC	CASSLGQKETQYF	TRBJ2-5	NA	TRBV7-2	NA
TGTGCCAGCAGCGTAGATGGAACAGGGAGCTATGGCTACACCTTC	CASSVDGTGSYGYTF	TRBJ1-2	NA	TRBV9	NA
TGTGCCAGCAGCCAACCTCTAGCGGGGCGAAACAATGAGCAGTTCTTC	CASSQPLAGRNNEQFF	TRBJ2-1	NA	TRBV14	TRBD2
TGTGCCAGCAGCGGGAGGGACAGGGGGCGATCTTGGTCCGAAGCTTTCTTT	CASSGRDRGRSWSEAFF	TRBJ1-1	NA	TRBV5-6	TRBD1
TGTGCCAGTAGTATCCAACAGAACTATGGCTACACCTTC	CASSIQQNYGYTF	TRBJ1-2	NA	TRBV19	NA
TGTGCCAGCAGTGGGGCTAGCGGAAGCGATACGCAGTATTTT	CASSGASGSDTQYF	TRBJ2-3	NA	TRBV2	TRBD2
TGTGCCAGCAGCTTAGGAGTCAGCACTGAAGCTTTCTTT	CASSLGVSTEAFF	TRBJ1-1	NA	TRBV7-3	NA
TGCAGCGTTCTTGGGGGGGTTTTGGCTGAAGCTTTCTTT	CSVLGGVLAEAFF	TRBJ1-1	NA	TRBV29-1	NA
TGTGCCAGCAGCGAAGGACTAGCGGGAGTGACCCAAGAGACCCAGTACTTC	CASSEGLAGVTQETQYF	TRBJ2-5	few	TRBV5-4	TRBD2
TGTGCCAGCAGTCCCCTTCAGGGCGGCATTTCCGTGCCCCTCATCTTC	CASSPLQGGISVPLIF	TRBJ1-2	NA	TRBV27	NA
TGTGCCAGCAGTTACGAGACAGGGGAAGAGACCCAGTACTTC	CASSYETGEETQYF	TRBJ2-5	NA	TRBV6-5	TRBD1
TGCGCCAGCAGCTTGGGGGGTGGGACAGGGGTCGAGCAGTACTTC	CASSLGGGTGVEQYF	TRBJ2-7	NA	TRBV5-1	TRBD1
TGTGCCAGCAGGTCGGGACAGGGGACTGGAAACACCATATATTTT	CASRSGQGTGNTIYF	TRBJ1-3	NA	TRBV5-6	TRBD1
TGTGCCATCAGTGCCATACCGACAGTTCCCATGAACACTGAAGCTTTCTTT	CAISAIPTVPMNTEAFF	TRBJ1-1	NA	TRBV10-3	NA
TGTGCCAGCAGTGATCAGGACAGGGAGCGTCATGGCTACACCTTC	CASSDQDRERHGYTF	TRBJ1-2	NA	TRBV2	TRBD1
TGTGCCAGCAGCTCTTGGAACACTGAAGCTTTCTTT	CASSSWNTEAFF	TRBJ1-1	NA	TRBV13	NA
TGCGCCAGCAGCTTAGGGACAGGGGTAACGACAGATACGCAGTATTTT	CASSLGTGVTTDTQYF	TRBJ2-3	NA	TRBV5-1	TRBD1
TGTGCCACCAGCATAAGACTAGCGGGAGCCGACGAGCAGTACTTC	CATSIRLAGADEQYF	TRBJ2-7	NA	TRBV15	TRBD2
TGTGCCACCAGCAGAGACAGGGCTAACACTGAAGCTTTCTTT	CATSRDRANTEAFF	TRBJ1-1	NA	TRBV15	NA
TGTGCCAGCAGCTTGTTAGGGGACACCTCCTCCTATGGCTACACCTTC	CASSLLGDTSSYGYTF	TRBJ1-2	NA	TRBV5-8	NA
TGTGCCAGCAGTTCCTCATCGGGAGGGCCCTCCTACGAGCAGTACTTC	CASSSSSGGPSYEQYF	TRBJ2-7	NA	TRBV27	TRBD2
TGTGCCAGTAGTATCGGGGGGACTTTGCAATCCTACGAGCAGTACTTC	CASSIGGTLQSYEQYF	TRBJ2-7	NA	TRBV19	TRBD2
TGTGCCTGGAGTGGTGGACTAGCGGGAGTCGACGAGCAGTACTTC	CAWSGGLAGVDEQYF	TRBJ2-7	few	TRBV30	TRBD2
TGTGCCTGGAGTGTACCACAGGTACTCTATCAGCCCCAGCATTTT	CAWSVPQVLYQPQHF	TRBJ1-5	once	TRBV30	NA
TGTGCCTGGAGTCCCCTAGCGTACGCGCAGTACTTC	CAWSPLAYAQYF	TRBJ2-7	NA	TRBV30	NA
TGTGCCAGCTCACCAGCCCCGGCGGGAGAGGTCGGGGAGCTGTTTTTT	CASSPAPAGEVGELFF	TRBJ2-2	NA	TRBV18	TRBD2
TGTGCCAGCAGCCCGGACAGCTACACTGAAGCTTTCTTT	CASSPDSYTEAFF	TRBJ1-1	NA	TRBV7-3	NA
TGTGCCTGGGGGGAGGGACAGGGAGTCACAGATACGCAGTATTTT	CAWGEGQGVTDTQYF	TRBJ2-3	NA	TRBV30	TRBD1
TGCAGCGTTGAAGGTGGTGGAGTGAACTATGGCTACACCTTC	CSVEGGGVNYGYTF	TRBJ1-2	NA	TRBV29-1	NA
TGTGCCAGCAGTCGGACAGGTCGTAGGTACGAGCAGTACTTC	CASSRTGRRYEQYF	TRBJ2-7	NA	TRBV6-5	TRBD1
TGTGCCATCAGTGAGTCCCCGGGACAGGCCTCCTACGAGCAGTACTTC	CAISESPGQASYEQYF	TRBJ2-7	NA	TRBV10-3	TRBD1
TGTGCCCCCGTGCCAATGGCGGATGGAGGCTACACCTTC	CAPVPMADGGYTF	TRBJ1-2	NA	TRBV2	NA
TGCAGCGTTGGGGGTAGCGGAGCCTACGAGCAGTACTTC	CSVGGSGAYEQYF	TRBJ2-7	NA	TRBV29-1	NA
TGTGCCAGCAGTTCTGGGACTAGCGCCTACAATGAGCAGTTCTTC	CASSSGTSAYNEQFF	TRBJ2-1	NA	TRBV27	TRBD2
TGTGCCAGTAGTATGGTCGGGGATCAGCCCCAGCATTTT	CASSMVGDQPQHF	TRBJ1-5	few	TRBV19	NA
TGTGCCAGCAGTTCCCCGGGGCAGGGGAACTATGGCTACACCTTC	CASSSPGQGNYGYTF	TRBJ1-2	once	TRBV6-5	NA